One and the same sample provided the 13 T cell receptor beta chains below, sequenced in a study of naive and memory T cell subsets. Study-wide results and limits: Especially in CD8 cells, naive repertoires contained a few larger clonotypes, possibly CD45RA-re-expressing memory cells.

Their cognate antigens are unknown. Both TRBC1 and TRBC2 were covered by a beta constant-region primer of two equimolar oligonucleotides. The ligated cDNA underwent four PCR rounds using SP2 and nested alpha and beta constant-region primers. TCRdb processed the UMI-ligation and nested PCR reads anew with MiXCR; each CDR3 protein has one entry. The sample comprises over 100,000 distinct CDR3 sequences, more than 12% of which are singletons, and around 2.7% rests with the top ten. Sample: naive CD8+ T cells from blood. These receptors all come from a human donor in good health.

The chain employs TRBV5-1 and TRBJ1-4, with no clear D. The CDR3 has 17 residues. V was trimmed by 2 bases and J by 2 bases, leaving 16 bases between them. Per the germline V gene, CDR1 is SGHRS and CDR2 is YFSETQ. CDR3 nucleotide sequence: TGCGCCAGCAGCTTAGACGAAGCTGGTCCCACTAATGAAAAACTGTTTTTT. Its protein product is CASSLDEAGPTNEKLFF. Based on the CDR3 plus reference TRBV5-1 and TRBJ1-4, the full variable domain is KAGVTQTPRYLIKTRGQQVTLSCSPISGHRSVSWYQQTPGQGLQFLFEYFSETQRNKGNFPGRFSGRQFSNSRSEMNVSTLELGDSALYLCASSLDEAGPTNEKLFFGSGTQLSVL.

This clonotype occurred a few times. CDR3 DNA: TGTGCCAGCAGCTTAAGCGGCCTGGCCAACAATGAGCAGTTCTTC. Protein product: CASSLSGLANNEQFF. The chain uses TRBV7-3 and TRBJ2-1; D unclear. Trimming stripped 1 base from V and 5 bases from J, with 12 bases between. The CDR3 runs to 15 residues. CDR1 and CDR2 from the germline V gene are SGHTA and FQGTGA.

Many counts were recorded for this clonotype. The chain is built from TRBV6-2 or TRBV6-3 and TRBJ1-5; a weak D match, TRBD1 (6 bases). Germline CDR1 is MNHEY and CDR2 is SVGEGT. V was cut by 6 bases and J by 6 bases, with 15 bases left in between. CDR3 length: 14 amino acids. The CDR3 spells CASSSDQGRQPQHF. The CDR3 region has the DNA TGTGCCAGCAGCTCCGACCAGGGGCGTCAGCCCCAGCATTTT.

Only a few counts were recorded for this clonotype. The chain links TRBV2 to TRBJ2-1; possibly TRBD1 or TRBD2 for D (5 bases each). Germline values: CDR1 SNHLY, CDR2 FYNNEI. The CDR3 runs to 13 residues. Trimming shortened V by 7 bases and J by 6 bases, and 13 bases separated the two germline ends. The CDR3 nucleotides are TGTGCCAGCAATTCCGGGGCGAGCAATGAGCAGTTCTTC. Protein product: CASNSGASNEQFF.

The gene calls are TRBV3-1 and TRBJ2-7, with 7 positions matching TRBD2. After removal of 1 base from V and 3 bases from J, the junction contained 15 bases not matched to a gene. Looked up from germline, CDR1 is LGHDT and CDR2 is YNNKEL (reference sequence). This CDR3 region has 18 residues. CDR3 sequence (DNA): TGTGCCAGCAGCCAAGTGGGCCACGGGCGGGAGATCGACTACGAGCAGTACTTC. Protein: CASSQVGHGREIDYEQYF.

This clonotype has at least ten counts. The CDR3 sequence is CASSSQRELGETQYF. In DNA, the CDR3 is TGTGCCAGCAGCTCGCAGCGGGAGCTTGGAGAGACCCAGTACTTC. The V call is TRBV11-2, the J call TRBJ2-5, with 8 nucleotides matching TRBD2. Germline V lookup: CDR1 SGHAT, CDR2 FQNNGV. CDR3 length: 15 residues. V was pared by 4 bases and J by 4 bases, with 8 bases of the junction left unmatched.

This clonotype was recorded at least ten times. The chain carries TRBV9 and TRBJ2-1; no firm D call. There are 12 residues in the CDR3. Per the germline V gene, CDR1 is SGDLS and CDR2 is YYNGEE. Trimming stripped 3 bases from V and 5 bases from J, with 6 bases between. CDR3 in DNA: TGTGCCAGCAGCGGATTACACAATGAGCAGTTCTTC. Translation gives CASSGLHNEQFF.

This clonotype turned up a few times. The chain has TRBV7-3 and TRBJ2-1; D tentatively fits TRBD1 or TRBD2 (6 bases each). The CDR3 contains 17 residues. V lost 2 bases, J lost 0 bases, and 14 bases lay in between. The germline V gene has CDR1 SGHTA and CDR2 FQGTGA. The CDR3 sequence: CASSLWGARSSYNEQFF. For the CDR3, the DNA is TGTGCCAGCAGCTTATGGGGGGCTCGGAGCTCCTACAATGAGCAGTTCTTC. Based on the CDR3 plus reference TRBV7-3 and TRBJ2-1, the full variable domain is GAGVSQTPSNKVTEKGKYVELRCDPISGHTALYWYRQSLGQGPEFLIYFQGTGAADDSGLPNDRFFAVRPEGSVSTLKIQRTERGDSAVYLCASSLWGARSSYNEQFFGPGTRLTVL.

This clonotype turned up a few times. The chain has TRBV7-2 and TRBJ1-2; D call uncertain. Trimming pared 1 base from V and 4 bases from J, leaving 10 bases between. The germline V gene encodes CDR1 SGHTA and CDR2 FQGNSA. The CDR3 consists of 14 residues. The CDR3, as DNA: TGTGCCAGCAGCTTAGATACCGGCCTCTATGGCTACACCTTC. Its protein product is CASSLDTGLYGYTF.

This clonotype was observed a handful of times. CDR3 nucleotides: TGTGCCACCAGCAGAGACAACTCGGACAGGCCTTATGGCTACACCTTC. Protein sequence: CATSRDNSDRPYGYTF. The V call is TRBV15, the J call TRBJ1-2; 7 nucleotides line up with TRBD1. Per germline, CDR1 LNHNV and CDR2 YYDKDF (reference sequence). This CDR3 is 16 amino acids long. Trimming cost V 0 bases and J 5 bases; bases outside gene matches: 9.

This clonotype was seen at least ten times. The chain has TRBV12-3 or TRBV12-4 and TRBJ1-3; no clear D. V lost 7 bases and J 0 bases, leaving 1 base between the germline ends. The CDR3 loop spans 11 amino acids. CDR3 residues: CASTSGNTIYF. The CDR3 nucleotides are TGTGCCAGCACCTCTGGAAACACCATATATTTT.

This clonotype was detected a few times. The chain uses TRBV20-1 and TRBJ1-1; 9 bases match TRBD1. The CDR3 has 14 amino acids. J was trimmed by 8 bases and V by 1 base; bases with no gene match: 8. Germline assignment: CDR1 DFQATT and CDR2 SNEGSKA (reference sequence). The DNA of the CDR3 is TGCAGTGCTAGAGCCCTCGACAGGGGGACGGAAGCTTTCTTT. Translated: CSARALDRGTEAFF.

There are many counts of this clonotype. This chain uses TRBV4-2 with TRBJ2-3; D call uncertain. V lost 0 bases and J lost 2, with 12 bases in between. Germline values: CDR1 LGHNA, CDR2 YNFKEQ. This CDR3 has 16 amino acids. This chain's CDR3 is CASSQEGNELTDTQYF. The CDR3 DNA is TGTGCCAGCAGCCAAGAAGGGAACGAACTCACAGATACGCAGTATTTT.